This T cell receptor beta chain derives from a study of blood T cell repertoires in COVID-19. From germline, CDR1 is MNHEY and CDR2 SVGAGI. The CDR3 spans 15 residues. V lost 7 bases, J lost 1 base, and 9 bases stayed unmatched. Using immunoSEQ multiplex PCR, the repertoire was profiled, and TCRdb retains in-frame clones only, with some absent. The sample carries 100,000 to 150,000 clones, 70% to 90% recorded once. The sequenced sample consisted of peripheral blood. The J gene is TRBJ1-2, the V gene TRBV6-5, with TRBD1 identical over 7 bases. The receptor was isolated from a woman older than 75 with acute or convalescent COVID-19. DNA for the CDR3: TGTGCCAGCATGCGGGACAGTCTCTTTAACTATGGCTACACCTTC. Protein: CASMRDSLFNYGYTF.